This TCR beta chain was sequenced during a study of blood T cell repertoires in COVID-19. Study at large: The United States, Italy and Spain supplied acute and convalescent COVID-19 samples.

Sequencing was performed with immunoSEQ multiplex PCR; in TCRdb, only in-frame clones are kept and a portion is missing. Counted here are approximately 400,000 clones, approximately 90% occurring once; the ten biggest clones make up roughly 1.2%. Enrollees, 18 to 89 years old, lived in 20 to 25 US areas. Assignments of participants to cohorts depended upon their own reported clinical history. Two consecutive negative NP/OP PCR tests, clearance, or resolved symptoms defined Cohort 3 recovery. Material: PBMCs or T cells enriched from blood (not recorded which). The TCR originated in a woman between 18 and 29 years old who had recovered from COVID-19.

In DNA form, the CDR3 reads TGTGCCAGCAGCCCGCTCAGACAGGGGTCGGACACTGAAGCTTTCTTT. Translation gives CASSPLRQGSDTEAFF. The gene calls are TRBV11-2 and TRBJ1-1; 8 bases match TRBD1. CDR1 is SGHAT and CDR2 is FQNNGV in the germline V gene. The CDR3 totals 16 residues. V shed 5 bases and J 3 bases; nucleotides not matched to a gene: 11.